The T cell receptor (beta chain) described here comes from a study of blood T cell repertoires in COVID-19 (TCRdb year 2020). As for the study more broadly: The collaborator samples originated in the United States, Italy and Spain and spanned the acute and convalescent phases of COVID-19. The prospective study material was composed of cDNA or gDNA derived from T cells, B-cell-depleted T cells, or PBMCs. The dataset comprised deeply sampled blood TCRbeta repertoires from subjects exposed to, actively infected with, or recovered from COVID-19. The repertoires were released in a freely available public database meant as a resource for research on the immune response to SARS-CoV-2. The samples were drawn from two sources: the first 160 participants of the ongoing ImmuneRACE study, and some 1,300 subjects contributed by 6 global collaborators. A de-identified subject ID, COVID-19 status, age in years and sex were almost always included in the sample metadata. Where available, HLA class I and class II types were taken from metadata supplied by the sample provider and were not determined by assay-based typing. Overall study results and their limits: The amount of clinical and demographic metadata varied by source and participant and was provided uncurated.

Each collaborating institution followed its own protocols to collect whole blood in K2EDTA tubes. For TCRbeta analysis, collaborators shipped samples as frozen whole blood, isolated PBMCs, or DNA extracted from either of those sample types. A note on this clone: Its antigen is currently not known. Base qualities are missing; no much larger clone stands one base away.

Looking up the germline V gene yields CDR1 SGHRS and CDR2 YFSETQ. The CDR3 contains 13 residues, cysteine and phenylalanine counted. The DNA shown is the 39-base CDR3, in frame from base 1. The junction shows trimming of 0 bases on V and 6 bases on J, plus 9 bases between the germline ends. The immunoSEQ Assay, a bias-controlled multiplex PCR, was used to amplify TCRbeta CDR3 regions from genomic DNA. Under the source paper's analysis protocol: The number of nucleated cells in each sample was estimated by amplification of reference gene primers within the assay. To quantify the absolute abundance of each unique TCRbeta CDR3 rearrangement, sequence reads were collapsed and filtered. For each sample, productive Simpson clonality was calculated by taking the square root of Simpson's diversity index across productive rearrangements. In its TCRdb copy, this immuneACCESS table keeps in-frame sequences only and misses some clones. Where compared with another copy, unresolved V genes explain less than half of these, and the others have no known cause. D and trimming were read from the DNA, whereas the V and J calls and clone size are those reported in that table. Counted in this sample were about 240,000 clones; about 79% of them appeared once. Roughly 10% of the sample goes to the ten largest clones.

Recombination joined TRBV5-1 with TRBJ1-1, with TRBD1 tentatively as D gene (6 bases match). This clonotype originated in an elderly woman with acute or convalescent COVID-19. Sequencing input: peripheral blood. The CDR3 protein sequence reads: CASSLGGGAEAFF. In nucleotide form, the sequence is TGCGCCAGCAGCTTGGGAGGGGGGGCTGAAGCTTTCTTT.